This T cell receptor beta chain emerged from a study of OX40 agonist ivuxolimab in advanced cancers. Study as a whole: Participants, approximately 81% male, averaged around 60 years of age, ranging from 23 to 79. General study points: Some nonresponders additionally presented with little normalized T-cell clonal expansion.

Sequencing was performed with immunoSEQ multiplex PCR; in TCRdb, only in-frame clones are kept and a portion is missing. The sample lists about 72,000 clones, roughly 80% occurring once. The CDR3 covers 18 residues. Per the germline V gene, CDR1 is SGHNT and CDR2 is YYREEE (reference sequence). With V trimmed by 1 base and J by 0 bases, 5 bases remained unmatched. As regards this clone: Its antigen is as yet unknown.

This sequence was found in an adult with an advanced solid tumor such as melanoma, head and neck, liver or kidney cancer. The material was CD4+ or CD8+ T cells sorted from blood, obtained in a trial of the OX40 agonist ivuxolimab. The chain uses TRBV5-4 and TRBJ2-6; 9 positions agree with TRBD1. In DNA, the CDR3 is TGTGCCAGCAGCTTGAGTGGGACAGGGTCCTCTGGGGCCAACGTCCTGACTTTC. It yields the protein CASSLSGTGSSGANVLTF.